This entry describes one T cell receptor beta chain. The target antigen is unknown. Time point described: blood 2 weeks post-SBRT. The sample's treatment: 15 Gy SBRT to primary tumor, nephrectomy 4 weeks later. The tumor was a clear cell renal cell carcinoma. The CDR3 consists of 16 residues. Trimming at V came to 1 base and at J to 0 bases, leaving 3 bases not matched to a gene. In germline, CDR1 is LNHDA, CDR2 SQIVND (reference sequence). These data come from a study of radiation and T cells in renal cell carcinoma. General study results and limits: Top tumor clonotypes rose in blood 2 weeks post-radiation, then contracted. Without pretreatment biopsies, baseline tumor clonotype presence was undetermined.

This table comes from immunoSEQ multiplex PCR, and its TCRdb copy is limited to in-frame clones, with some not included. The sample shows more than 75,000 clones, 65% to 90% of them seen only once. The specimen comprised blood, sampled from a patient whose treatment included radiotherapy and nephrectomy. The receptor was isolated from a woman between 45 and 60 years old with renal cell carcinoma. The genes are TRBV19 and TRBJ1-5; 7 bases match TRBD1. The CDR3, as DNA: TGTGCCAGTAGTATAGTACAGGGGCTTAGCAATCAGCCCCAGCATTTT. Translating gives CASSIVQGLSNQPQHF.